The next 4 T cell receptor beta chains were all read from a single sample in a study of blood T cell repertoires in COVID-19. Clones were sequenced by immunoSEQ multiplex PCR, and TCRdb holds only the in-frame ones, with some missing. The repertoire holds about 70,000 clones, with roughly three quarters as singletons. The sample consisted of peripheral blood. These receptors all come from a man aged 65 to 79 with acute or convalescent COVID-19.

The V and J genes are TRBV6-6 and TRBJ1-1, with a tentative D call TRBD1 (6 bases). The CDR3 is made up of 13 amino acids. The V end lost 7 bases, the J end lost 4 bases, and 13 bases lay between the germline ends. From germline, CDR1 is MNHNY and CDR2 SVGAGI (reference sequence). As DNA, the CDR3 is TGTGCCAGCAACCTGGGAGGGGGCACTGAAGCTTTCTTT. It translates to CASNLGGGTEAFF.

The rearrangement uses TRBV10-2 and TRBJ2-1, with a tentative D call TRBD1 (5 bases). Germline assignment: CDR1 WSHSY and CDR2 SAAADI. Trimming pared 3 bases from V and 2 bases from J, leaving 8 bases between. This CDR3 spans 14 amino acids. CDR3 region: CASSEQVAYNEQFF. As DNA, the CDR3 is TGCGCCAGCAGTGAACAGGTTGCCTACAATGAGCAGTTCTTC.

In its sample, this clone was seen a few times. The chain carries TRBV27 and TRBJ2-3, with 8 positions matching TRBD1. The V and J ends lost 5 bases and 5 bases, in that order; junction bases with no gene match: 6. The germline gives CDR1 MNHEY, CDR2 SMNVEV (reference sequence). The CDR3 is made up of 14 amino acids. CDR3 DNA: TGTGCCAGCAGTATTACAGGGGGAGGAGATACGCAGTATTTT. The encoded protein is CASSITGGGDTQYF.

The chain has TRBV24-1 and TRBJ1-5; D is ambiguous. Germline CDR1 is KGHDR and CDR2 is SFDVKD. The CDR3 totals 13 residues. V was pared by 8 bases and J by 5 bases, with 12 bases between. Here the CDR3 reads CATNKMEDQPQHF. The CDR3 coding sequence is TGTGCCACCAATAAGATGGAGGATCAGCCCCAGCATTTT.